The 31 T cell receptor beta chains below were found in one sample sequenced in a study of cytomegalovirus exposure and HLA in healthy donors. Researchers ran the PCR with 60 Vbeta and 13 Jbeta primers. Profiled with immunoSEQ multiplex PCR; TCRdb holds only in-frame clones, not every one. This table has fewer than 350,000 clones, 80% to 90% appearing once. Sequencing was done on a sample of PBMCs. Every receptor here comes from a woman aged 18 to 35 in good health and CMV-seronegative.

J is TRBJ1-5 and V is TRBV6-5, with D perhaps matching TRBD1 (5 bases). Trimming removed 6 bases from V and 4 bases from J, with 7 bases in between. The CDR3 contains 12 residues. CDR1 is MNHEY, CDR2 SVGAGI, per germline. The CDR3 region is CASRGQNQPQHF. The CDR3 nucleotides read TGTGCCAGCAGGGGGCAGAATCAGCCCCAGCATTTT.

This rearrangement joins TRBV5-6 to TRBJ2-5; a possible D gene is TRBD1 (6 bases). Germline loops: CDR1 SGHDT, CDR2 YYEEEE. The CDR3 has 14 residues. The V end lost 4 bases, the J end lost 1 base, and 11 bases lay between the germline ends. This CDR3 reads CASSQGDTQETQYF. Written as DNA, the CDR3 is TGTGCCAGCAGCCAAGGGGACACCCAAGAGACCCAGTACTTC.

This clone was observed once. The V call is TRBV7-9, the J call TRBJ1-2; 9 bases are shared with TRBD1. CDR3 size: 16 residues. Germline-derived CDR1 and CDR2 are SEHNR and FQNEAQ (reference sequence). The J segment lost 3 bases and the V segment lost 1 base, leaving 6 bases of the junction unmatched. CDR3 coding DNA: TGTGCCAGCAGCTTAGTGTCGGGACAGGGAGACTATGGCTACACCTTC. This sequence encodes CASSLVSGQGDYGYTF.

The chain recombines TRBV2 with TRBJ2-7, with D possibly being TRBD1 (8 bases). This CDR3 spans 13 amino acids. Trimming stripped 9 bases from V and 7 bases from J, with 19 bases between. In germline, CDR1 is SNHLY, CDR2 FYNNEI. CDR3 sequence: CARSGGRGGEQYF. The CDR3 bases are TGTGCCAGATCAGGGGGCCGGGGAGGGGAGCAGTACTTC.

The chain links TRBV2 to TRBJ2-7; 8 bases are shared with TRBD1. The CDR3 is 15 residues long. The ends lost 6 bases at V and 0 bases at J; junction bases unmatched: 7. Looked up from germline, CDR1 is SNHLY and CDR2 is FYNNEI. The CDR3 DNA follows: TGTGCCAGCAGCACCGACAGGGGCGGCTCCTACGAGCAGTACTTC. It translates to CASSTDRGGSYEQYF.

The chain carries TRBV9 and TRBJ2-1; 10 bases fit TRBD2. The germline gives CDR1 SGDLS, CDR2 YYNGEE. The V and J ends lost 0 bases and 9 bases, in that order; junction bases with no gene match: 6. There are 15 residues in the CDR3. CDR3 coding DNA: TGTGCCAGCAGCGTAGAAGCGGGGGGGCCTAGTGAGCAGTTCTTC. Translating it yields CASSVEAGGPSEQFF.

This clone was observed once. The rearrangement links TRBV7-9 to TRBJ2-1; 8 positions match TRBD2. In germline, CDR1 is SEHNR, CDR2 FQNEAQ (reference sequence). V was pared by 6 bases and J by 7 bases, with 11 bases of the junction left unmatched. This CDR3 spans 15 amino acids. DNA for the CDR3: TGTGCCAGCAGTTCCCCTCTGGGCGGGGGGAATGAGCAGTTCTTC. Its translation: CASSSPLGGGNEQFF.

V usage is TRBV7-9 and J usage is TRBJ1-4; D is ambiguous. The CDR3 length is 14 residues. Per the germline V gene, CDR1 is SEHNR and CDR2 is FQNEAQ (reference sequence). V was clipped by 5 bases and J by 4 bases, with 11 bases between them. CDR3 region: CASSRAGGNEKLFF. CDR3 nucleotides: TGTGCCAGCAGCCGGGCGGGAGGTAATGAAAAACTGTTTTTT.

The genes are TRBV11-1 and TRBJ1-2; a weak D match, TRBD1 (6 bases). The V gene lost 3 bases and the J gene lost 4 bases, with 6 bases spanning the gap. This CDR3 region has 12 residues. The V gene's germline CDR1 is SGHAT and CDR2 FQDESV (reference sequence). This CDR3 is CASSLGAYGYTF. CDR3 nucleotides: TGTGCCAGCAGCTTGGGGGCCTATGGCTACACCTTC.

This sequence joins TRBV14 and TRBJ1-2, with 8 bases lining up with TRBD1. Germline V lookup: CDR1 SGHDN, CDR2 FVKESK. The CDR3 has 13 residues. With 2 bases clipped from V and 7 bases from J, the junction kept 3 bases outside the gene matches. The CDR3 sequence is CASSQTQGGGYTF. The CDR3 DNA follows: TGTGCCAGCAGCCAAACACAGGGGGGTGGCTACACCTTC.

The CDR3 is CATDTSGYNEQFF. The DNA for the CDR3 is TGTGCCACGGACACCTCAGGGTACAATGAGCAGTTCTTC. The genes are TRBV6-6 and TRBJ2-1; tentatively, D is TRBD1 (5 bases). This CDR3 has 13 residues. V lost 10 bases, J lost 4 bases, and 14 bases lay in between. Germline V CDR1 and CDR2: MNHNY, SVGAGI (reference sequence).

The chain is built from TRBV9 and TRBJ2-3; 7 bases align to TRBD1. Germline assignment: CDR1 SGDLS and CDR2 YYNGEE. This CDR3 is built from 18 residues. J gave up 2 bases and V 3 bases, and 15 bases lay outside the gene matches. CDR3 residues: CASSAALPRQGVTDTQYF. DNA of the CDR3: TGTGCCAGCAGCGCCGCATTGCCTAGACAGGGTGTCACAGATACGCAGTATTTT.

This chain joins TRBV27 and TRBJ2-5; possibly TRBD2 for D (5 bases). The germline V gene has CDR1 MNHEY and CDR2 SMNVEV (reference sequence). V was cut by 4 bases and J by 5 bases, with 20 bases left in between. The CDR3 has 16 residues. This CDR3 reads CASSSASGIFGETQYF. CDR3 bases: TGTGCCAGCAGTTCAGCCTCCGGGATTTTTGGGGAGACCCAGTACTTC.

This rearrangement joins TRBV5-1 to TRBJ2-1, with 7 bases lining up with TRBD1. CDR1 and CDR2 from the germline V gene are SGHRS and YFSETQ. The CDR3 is made up of 15 amino acids. The V gene end was trimmed by 0 bases and the J gene end by 3 bases; junction bases not matched to a gene: 3. The CDR3 DNA sequence: TGCGCCAGCAGCTTGGTGGGACAGCACTACAATGAGCAGTTCTTC. Translating gives CASSLVGQHYNEQFF.

With regard to this clone: The sample holds other DNA sequences that translate to the same CDR3. The V gene is TRBV10-2, the J gene TRBJ1-2, with 8 bases matching TRBD1. J lost 8 bases, V lost 6 bases, and 14 bases had no gene match. This CDR3 is 15 amino acids long. Germline lookup yields CDR1 WSHSY and CDR2 SAAADI. The CDR3 coding sequence is TGCGCCAGCAGCGATTGGGCAGGGGGCCGAGAAGGCTACACCTTC. Encoded protein: CASSDWAGGREGYTF.

The gene calls are TRBV2 and TRBJ1-5; 8 positions agree with TRBD1. CDR3 length equals 15 residues. CDR1 is SNHLY and CDR2 is FYNNEI in the germline V gene. V shed 6 bases, J shed 4 bases, and the junction held 8 bases outside the gene matches. This chain's CDR3 is CASRRTTGANQPQHF. The CDR3 coding sequence is TGTGCCAGCAGAAGGACGACAGGGGCAAATCAGCCCCAGCATTTT.

The gene calls are TRBV4-1 and TRBJ1-6; TRBD1 is a possible D gene (5 bases). CDR1 is MGHRA and CDR2 is YSYEKL in the germline V gene. The V gene lost 2 bases and the J gene lost 6 bases, with 17 bases spanning the gap. CDR3 length equals 17 residues. In DNA form, the CDR3 reads TGCGCCAGCAGCCAAATGATGACGGGACTCACTAATTCACCCCTCCACTTT. The encoded protein is CASSQMMTGLTNSPLHF.

J is TRBJ1-1 and V is TRBV29-1; maybe TRBD1 (5 bases). CDR3 length equals 15 residues. Germline-derived CDR1 and CDR2 are SQVTM and ANQGSEA. Trimming took off 0 bases at V and 1 base at J, with 12 bases between the two ends. The CDR3 DNA reads TGCAGCGTTGAAGAACCGGTCAGGGCGAACACTGAAGCTTTCTTT. The encoded protein is CSVEEPVRANTEAFF.

V gene TRBV6-5 combines with J gene TRBJ1-1; the D is unclear. CDR3 size: 13 residues. Germline V gene data show CDR1 as MNHEY and CDR2 as SVGAGI. Trimming removed 7 bases at V and 1 base at J, with 10 bases between. CDR3 DNA sequence: TGTGCCAGCACGCGGGCACGGAACACTGAAGCTTTCTTT. Protein: CASTRARNTEAFF.

The J gene is TRBJ1-6, the V gene TRBV2; D is uncertain. Trimming cost V 9 bases and J 7 bases, with 7 bases left between them. This CDR3 is 11 amino acids long. Germline lookup yields CDR1 SNHLY and CDR2 FYNNEI. CDR3 sequence reads: CASRENSPLHF. For the CDR3, the DNA is TGTGCCAGTAGAGAGAATTCACCCCTCCACTTT.

The chain uses TRBV5-4 and TRBJ2-1; a weak D match, TRBD1 (6 bases). The ends were cut back, 5 bases at V and 4 bases at J, with 16 bases in the middle. Per germline, CDR1 SGHNT and CDR2 YYREEE (reference sequence). The length of the CDR3 is 15 residues. In DNA form, the CDR3 reads TGTGCCAGCAGTCCTTCCCGGGACACTTACAATGAGCAGTTCTTC. It translates to CASSPSRDTYNEQFF.

V and J are TRBV7-3 and TRBJ2-2, with D possibly being TRBD1 (6 bases). Per germline, CDR1 SGHTA and CDR2 FQGTGA. The CDR3 has 18 amino acids. V was pared by 0 bases and J by 3 bases, with 17 bases between. The CDR3 DNA reads TGTGCCAGCAGCTTAACCCGGAACAGGGTTTTCGACACCGGGGAGCTGTTTTTT. It encodes CASSLTRNRVFDTGELFF.

This clone appeared once. The chain recombines TRBV5-4 with TRBJ2-2, with 15 bases aligning to TRBD2. Per the germline V gene, CDR1 is SGHNT and CDR2 is YYREEE (reference sequence). This CDR3 comprises 18 residues. Unmatched junction bases numbered 9, after V lost 4 bases and J lost 5 bases. The CDR3 reads CASSPPGLAGGGTGELFF. The CDR3 DNA reads TGTGCCAGCAGCCCTCCGGGACTAGCGGGGGGAGGGACCGGGGAGCTGTTTTTT.

The chain recombines TRBV9 with TRBJ1-6; TRBD1 agrees at 10 bases. This CDR3 has 14 amino acids. Germline loops: CDR1 SGDLS, CDR2 YYNGEE. The J segment lost 7 bases and the V segment lost 4 bases, leaving 2 bases of the junction unmatched. CDR3 sequence reads: CASSRTGGNSPLHF. In nucleotides, the CDR3 is TGTGCCAGCAGCAGGACAGGGGGGAATTCACCCCTCCACTTT. Full variable domain (outside the CDR3, taken from reference TRBV9 and TRBJ1-6): DSGVTQTPKHLITATGQRVTLRCSPRSGDLSVYWYQQSLDQGLQFLIQYYNGEERAKGNILERFSAQQFPDLHSELNLSSLELGDSALYFCASSRTGGNSPLHFGNGTRLTVT.

The chain has TRBV27 and TRBJ2-5; TRBD1 matches 9 bases. The germline gives CDR1 MNHEY, CDR2 SMNVEV (reference sequence). The CDR3 length is 13 residues. V was clipped by 5 bases and J by 3 bases; unmatched bases: 1. CDR3 amino acids: CASSRDREETQYF. In nucleotides, the CDR3 is TGTGCCAGCAGTCGGGACAGGGAAGAGACCCAGTACTTC.

J is TRBJ2-1 and V is TRBV11-2; maybe TRBD2 (7 bases). The germline gives CDR1 SGHAT, CDR2 FQNNGV. The CDR3 length is 17 residues. With 5 bases removed from V and 6 bases from J, the gap between germline ends came to 23 bases. CDR3 coding DNA: TGTGCCAGCAGCCCCCGGGGGGCCGTTTTAGCCGGCAATGAGCAGTTCTTC. It is translated as CASSPRGAVLAGNEQFF.

The rearrangement links TRBV19 to TRBJ2-5, with TRBD2 identical over 7 bases. CDR3 length equals 16 residues. The junction had 10 bases not matched to a gene; V was cut back by 3 bases and J by 3 bases. Per the germline V gene, CDR1 is LNHDA and CDR2 is SQIVND (reference sequence). CDR3 residues: CASSIRFGGLEETQYF. Here the CDR3 DNA reads TGTGCCAGTAGTATCCGGTTCGGGGGGTTAGAAGAGACCCAGTACTTC.

The rearrangement joins TRBV28 to TRBJ1-1, with 8 bases that match TRBD1. The V gene's germline CDR1 is MDHEN and CDR2 SYDVKM. J lost 1 base, V lost 5 bases, and 3 bases had no gene match. The CDR3 runs 14 residues. Here the CDR3 DNA reads TGTGCCAGCAGTATTGGACAGGGGAACACTGAAGCTTTCTTT. This codes for CASSIGQGNTEAFF.

This sequence joins TRBV29-1 and TRBJ2-7, with 9 bases matching TRBD1. From germline, CDR1 is SQVTM and CDR2 ANQGSEA. The CDR3 contains 12 residues. Trimming at V came to 4 bases and at J to 2 bases, leaving 0 bases not matched to a gene. CDR3 loop: CSVGQGAYEQYF. CDR3 in DNA: TGCAGCGTTGGACAGGGGGCCTACGAGCAGTACTTC.

The rearrangement uses TRBV30 and TRBJ1-1, with D unresolved. Germline V CDR1 and CDR2: GTSNPN, SVGIG (reference sequence). The CDR3 extends over 15 amino acids. V was clipped by 4 bases and J by 1 base, with 16 bases between them. CDR3 residues: CAWTSRRERNTEAFF. DNA for the CDR3: TGTGCCTGGACCTCCAGGAGGGAGAGGAACACTGAAGCTTTCTTT. Based on the CDR3 plus reference TRBV30 and TRBJ1-1, the full variable domain is SQTIHQWPATLVQPVGSPLSLECTVEGTSNPNLYWYRQAAGRGLQLLFYSVGIGQISSEVPQNLSASRPQDRQFILSSKKLLLSDSGFYLCAWTSRRERNTEAFFGQGTRLTVV.

DNA for the CDR3: TGTGCCAGCAGTTACTCGGGGGGGTTAGGCTATGGCTACACCTTC. This gives the protein CASSYSGGLGYGYTF. The chain is built from TRBV6-5 and TRBJ1-2; a weak D match, TRBD1 (5 bases). This CDR3 comprises 15 residues. CDR1 and CDR2 from the germline V gene are MNHEY and SVGAGI. V was clipped by 0 bases and J by 4 bases, with 12 bases between them.